These T cell receptor beta chains were read from a single sample in a study of cytomegalovirus exposure and HLA in healthy donors. Measured with immunoSEQ multiplex PCR; TCRdb has only the in-frame clones, and not every one. The table includes about 190,000 clones, 81% detected once. The specimen was PBMCs. The source of these receptors is a man between 45 and 60 years old in good health and CMV-seronegative. Each CDR3 is given with its conserved first and last residue. The D gene is left open where the match is weak. The size field is filled for only some rows; it gives once, few, many or a size class.

d_call,clone_size,j_call,v_call,cdr3_aa,cdr3_nt
TRBD2,-,TRBJ2-7,TRBV9,CASSPRASGYEQYF,TGTGCCAGCAGCCCCCGGGCTAGCGGCTACGAGCAGTACTTC
TRBD1,-,TRBJ1-1,TRBV9,CASSFHPLGRDRVINTEAFF,TGTGCCAGCAGCTTTCACCCCTTAGGTCGGGACAGGGTTATAAACACTGAAGCTTTCTTT
-,-,TRBJ2-3,TRBV11-1,CASSLDREQYF,TGTGCCAGCAGCTTAGACCGGGAGCAGTATTTT
TRBD1,-,TRBJ2-1,TRBV7-9,CASSLGGGGEQFF,TGTGCCAGCAGCTTAGGAGGGGGCGGTGAGCAGTTCTTC
-,-,TRBJ2-7,TRBV7-8,CASSLTPPDTYEQYF,TGTGCCAGCAGCTTAACCCCCCCGGACACCTACGAGCAGTACTTC
TRBD1,-,TRBJ2-3,TRBV5-8,CASSIGQGRITDTQYF,TGTGCCAGCAGCATCGGACAGGGCCGGATCACAGATACGCAGTATTTT
-,-,TRBJ1-2,TRBV5-1,CARRNYGYTF,TGCGCCAGGAGAAACTATGGCTACACCTTC
-,few,TRBJ1-1,TRBV5-1,CASSPTSFGGTEAFF,TGCGCCAGCAGCCCCACTTCGTTTGGCGGCACTGAAGCTTTCTTT
-,-,TRBJ1-1,TRBV5-6,CASSSIKSGAFF,TGTGCCAGCAGCTCGATAAAGAGCGGAGCTTTCTTT
TRBD1,-,TRBJ1-5,TRBV6-1,CAGKTGTGNQPQHF,TGTGCCGGGAAGACCGGGACAGGGAACCAGCCCCAGCATTTT
-,-,TRBJ2-1,TRBV7-2,CASSSQPGYNEQFF,TGTGCCAGCAGCTCCCAACCGGGGTACAATGAGCAGTTCTTC
TRBD1,once,TRBJ2-7,TRBV4-3,CASSQDLPGQGAYEQYF,TGCGCCAGCAGCCAAGATCTTCCGGGACAGGGGGCCTACGAGCAGTACTTC
-,-,TRBJ2-5,TRBV7-2,CASSLALLVQETQYF,TGTGCCAGCAGCTTAGCTCTACTAGTACAAGAGACCCAGTACTTC
-,few,TRBJ2-1,TRBV11-2,CASSLEPAGYHEQFF,TGTGCCAGCAGCTTAGAGCCAGCGGGCTACCATGAGCAGTTCTTC
TRBD1,-,TRBJ1-2,TRBV4-3,CASSQDPVRGAYTF,TGCGCCAGCAGCCAAGATCCCGTCAGGGGGGCTTACACCTTC